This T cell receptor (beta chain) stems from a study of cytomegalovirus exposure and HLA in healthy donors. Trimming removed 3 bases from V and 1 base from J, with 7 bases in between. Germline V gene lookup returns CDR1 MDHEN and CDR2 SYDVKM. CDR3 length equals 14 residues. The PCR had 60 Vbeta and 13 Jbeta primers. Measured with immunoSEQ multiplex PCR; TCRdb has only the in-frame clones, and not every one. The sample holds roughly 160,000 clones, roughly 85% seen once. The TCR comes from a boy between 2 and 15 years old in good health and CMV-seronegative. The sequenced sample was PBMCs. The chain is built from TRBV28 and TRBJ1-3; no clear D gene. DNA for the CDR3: TGTGCCAGCAGTTTGGGCTTTTCTGGAAACACCATATATTTT. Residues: CASSLGFSGNTIYF.